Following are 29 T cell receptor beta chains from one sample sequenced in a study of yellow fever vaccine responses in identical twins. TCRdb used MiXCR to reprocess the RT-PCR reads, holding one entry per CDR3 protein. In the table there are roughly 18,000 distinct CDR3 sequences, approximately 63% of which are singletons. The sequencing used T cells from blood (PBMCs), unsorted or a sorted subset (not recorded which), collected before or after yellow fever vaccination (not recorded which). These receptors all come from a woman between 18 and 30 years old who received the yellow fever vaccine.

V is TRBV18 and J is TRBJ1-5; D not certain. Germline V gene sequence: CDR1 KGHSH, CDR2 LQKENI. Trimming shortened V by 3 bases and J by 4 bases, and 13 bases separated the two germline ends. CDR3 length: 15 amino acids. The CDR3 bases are TGTGCCAGCTCACCCGCGGCGGACGGGAATCAGCCCCAGCATTTT. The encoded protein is CASSPAADGNQPQHF.

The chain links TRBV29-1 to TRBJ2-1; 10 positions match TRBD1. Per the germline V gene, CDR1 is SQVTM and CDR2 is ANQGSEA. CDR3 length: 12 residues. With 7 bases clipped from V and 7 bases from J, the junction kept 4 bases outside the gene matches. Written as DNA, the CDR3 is TGCAGCGCCCTGGGACAGGGGAATGAGCAGTTCTTC. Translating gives CSALGQGNEQFF.

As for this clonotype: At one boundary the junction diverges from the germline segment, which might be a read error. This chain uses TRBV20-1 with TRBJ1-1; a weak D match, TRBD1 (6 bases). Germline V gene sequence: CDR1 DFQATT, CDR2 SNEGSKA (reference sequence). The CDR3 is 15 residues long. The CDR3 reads CSARDLGRGNAEAFF. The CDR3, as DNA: TGCAGTGCTAGAGACCTAGGTAGGGGGAACGCTGAAGCTTTCTTT.

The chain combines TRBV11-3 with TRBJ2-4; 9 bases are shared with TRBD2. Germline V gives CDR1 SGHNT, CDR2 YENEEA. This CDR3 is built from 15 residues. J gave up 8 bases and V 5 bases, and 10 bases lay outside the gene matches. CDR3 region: CASSPLAGRRDIQYF. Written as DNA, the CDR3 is TGTGCCAGCAGCCCCCTAGCGGGACGGCGGGACATTCAGTACTTC.

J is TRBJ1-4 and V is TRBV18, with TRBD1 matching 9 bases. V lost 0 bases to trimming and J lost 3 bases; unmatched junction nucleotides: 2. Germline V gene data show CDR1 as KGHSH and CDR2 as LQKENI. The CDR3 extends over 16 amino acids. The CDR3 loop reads CASSPPRQGANEKLFF. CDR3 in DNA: TGTGCCAGCTCACCACCCCGACAGGGGGCTAATGAAAAACTGTTTTTT.

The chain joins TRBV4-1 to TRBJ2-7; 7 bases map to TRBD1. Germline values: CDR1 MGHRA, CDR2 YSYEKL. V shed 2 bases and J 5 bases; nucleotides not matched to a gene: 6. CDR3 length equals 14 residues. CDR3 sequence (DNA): TGCGCCAGCAGCCAACAGGGGGTTCGCAACGAGCAGTACGTC. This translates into CASSQQGVRNEQYV.

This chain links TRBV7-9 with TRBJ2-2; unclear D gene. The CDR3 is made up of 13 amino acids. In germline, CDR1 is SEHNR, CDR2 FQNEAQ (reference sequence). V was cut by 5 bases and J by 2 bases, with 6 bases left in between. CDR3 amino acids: CASSKHNTGELFF. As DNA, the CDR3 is TGTGCCAGCAGCAAACACAACACCGGGGAGCTGTTTTTT. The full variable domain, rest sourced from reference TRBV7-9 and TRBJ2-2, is DTGVSQNPRHKITKRGQNVTFRCDPISEHNRLYWYRQTLGQGPEFLTYFQNEAQLEKSRLLSDRFSAERPKGSFSTLEIQRTEQGDSAMYLCASSKHNTGELFFGEGSRLTVL.

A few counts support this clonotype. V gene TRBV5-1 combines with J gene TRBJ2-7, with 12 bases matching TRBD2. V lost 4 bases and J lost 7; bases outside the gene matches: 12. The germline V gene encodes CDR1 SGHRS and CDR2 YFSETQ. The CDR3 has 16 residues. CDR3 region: CASSVNPGLAGREQYF. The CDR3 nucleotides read TGCGCCAGCAGCGTGAATCCGGGACTAGCGGGCAGGGAGCAGTACTTC.

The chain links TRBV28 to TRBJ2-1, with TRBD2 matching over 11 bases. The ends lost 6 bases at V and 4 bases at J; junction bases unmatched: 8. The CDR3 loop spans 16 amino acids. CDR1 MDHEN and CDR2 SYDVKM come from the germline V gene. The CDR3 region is CASRRVTSGAYNEQFF. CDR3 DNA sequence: TGTGCCAGCAGGAGGGTGACTAGCGGGGCATACAATGAGCAGTTCTTC. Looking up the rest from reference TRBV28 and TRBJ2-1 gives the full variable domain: DVKVTQSSRYLVKRTGEKVFLECVQDMDHENMFWYRQDPGLGLRLIYFSYDVKMKEKGDIPEGYSVSREKKERFSLILESASTNQTSMYLCASRRVTSGAYNEQFFGPGTRLTVL.

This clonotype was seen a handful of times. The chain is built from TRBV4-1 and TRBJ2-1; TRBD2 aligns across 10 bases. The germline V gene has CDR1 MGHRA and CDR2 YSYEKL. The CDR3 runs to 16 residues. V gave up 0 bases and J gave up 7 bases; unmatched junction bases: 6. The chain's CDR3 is CASSQDPSGSRNEQFF. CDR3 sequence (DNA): TGCGCCAGCAGCCAAGATCCTAGCGGGAGTAGGAATGAGCAGTTCTTC.

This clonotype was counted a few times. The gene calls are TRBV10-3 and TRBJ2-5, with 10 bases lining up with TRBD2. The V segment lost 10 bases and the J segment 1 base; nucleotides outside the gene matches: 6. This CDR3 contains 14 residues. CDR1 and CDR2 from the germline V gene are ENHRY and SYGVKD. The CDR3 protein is CATKLAGSQETQYF. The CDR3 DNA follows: TGTGCCACGAAACTAGCGGGAAGCCAAGAGACCCAGTACTTC.

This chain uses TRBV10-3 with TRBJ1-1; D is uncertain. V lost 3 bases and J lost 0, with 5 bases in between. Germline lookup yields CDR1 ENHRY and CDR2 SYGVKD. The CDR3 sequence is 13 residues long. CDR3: CAISEGMNTEAFF. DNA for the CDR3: TGTGCCATCAGTGAAGGAATGAACACTGAAGCTTTCTTT.

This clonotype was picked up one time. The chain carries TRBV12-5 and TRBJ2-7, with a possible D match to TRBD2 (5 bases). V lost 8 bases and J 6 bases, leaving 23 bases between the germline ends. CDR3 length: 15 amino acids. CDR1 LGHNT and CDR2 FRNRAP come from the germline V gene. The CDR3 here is CASPSMYGELGEQYV. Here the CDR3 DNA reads TGTGCTAGTCCCTCCATGTACGGGGAGCTGGGCGAGCAGTACGTC.

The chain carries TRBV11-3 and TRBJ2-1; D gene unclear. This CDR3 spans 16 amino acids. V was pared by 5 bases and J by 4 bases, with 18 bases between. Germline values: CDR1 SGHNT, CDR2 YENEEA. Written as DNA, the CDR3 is TGTGCCAGCAGCCTCTCAGCCGCGTTAGTATACAATGAGCAGTTCTTC. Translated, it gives CASSLSAALVYNEQFF.

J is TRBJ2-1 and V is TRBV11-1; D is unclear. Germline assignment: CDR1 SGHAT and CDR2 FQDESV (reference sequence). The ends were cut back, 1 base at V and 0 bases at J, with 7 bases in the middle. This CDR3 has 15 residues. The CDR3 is CASSLVQSSYNEQFF. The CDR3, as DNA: TGTGCCAGCAGCTTAGTGCAAAGCTCCTACAATGAGCAGTTCTTC.

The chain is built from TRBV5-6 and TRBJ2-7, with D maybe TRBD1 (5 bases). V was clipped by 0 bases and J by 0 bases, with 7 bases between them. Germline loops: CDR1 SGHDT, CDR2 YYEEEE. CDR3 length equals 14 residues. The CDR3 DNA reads TGTGCCAGCAGCTTGGTAGGGGCCTCCTACGAGCAGTACTTC. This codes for CASSLVGASYEQYF.

The CDR3 nucleotides are TGTGCCAGCGGAGGGGAGGGGGAAAATGAGCAGTTCTTC. Translating gives CASGGEGENEQFF. The J gene is TRBJ2-1, the V gene TRBV11-1; D possibly corresponds to TRBD2 (7 bases). Germline CDR1 SGHAT, CDR2 FQDESV (reference sequence). CDR3 length equals 13 residues. V dropped 8 bases and J dropped 7 bases, with 15 bases sitting between them.

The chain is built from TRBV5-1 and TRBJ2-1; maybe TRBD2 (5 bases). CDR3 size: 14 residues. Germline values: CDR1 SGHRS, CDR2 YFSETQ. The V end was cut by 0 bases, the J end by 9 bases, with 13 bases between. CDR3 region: CASSLGGVMVEQFF. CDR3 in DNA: TGCGCCAGCAGCTTGGGGGGAGTTATGGTTGAGCAGTTCTTC.

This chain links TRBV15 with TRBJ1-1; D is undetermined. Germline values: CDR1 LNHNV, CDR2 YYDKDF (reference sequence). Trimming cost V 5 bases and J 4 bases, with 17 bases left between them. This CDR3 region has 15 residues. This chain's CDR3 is CATSLPGGPSTEAFF. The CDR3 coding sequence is TGTGCCACCAGCTTACCTGGCGGCCCGAGCACTGAAGCTTTCTTT.

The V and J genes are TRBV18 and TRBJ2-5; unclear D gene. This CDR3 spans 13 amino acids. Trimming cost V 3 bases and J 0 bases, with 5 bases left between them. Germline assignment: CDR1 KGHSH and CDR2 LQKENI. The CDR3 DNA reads TGTGCCAGCTCACCTGGCCACCAAGAGACCCAGTACTTC. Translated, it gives CASSPGHQETQYF.

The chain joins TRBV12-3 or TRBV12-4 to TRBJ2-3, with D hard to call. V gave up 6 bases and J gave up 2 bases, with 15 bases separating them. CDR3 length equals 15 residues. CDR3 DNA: TGTGCCAGCAGCGTACACCGGTGGGACACAGATACGCAGTATTTT. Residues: CASSVHRWDTDTQYF.

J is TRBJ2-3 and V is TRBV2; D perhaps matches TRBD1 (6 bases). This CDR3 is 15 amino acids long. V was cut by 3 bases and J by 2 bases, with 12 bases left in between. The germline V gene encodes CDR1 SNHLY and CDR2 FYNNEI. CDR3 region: CASSEGQRNTDTQYF. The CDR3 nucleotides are TGTGCCAGCAGTGAGGGACAACGAAACACAGATACGCAGTATTTT.

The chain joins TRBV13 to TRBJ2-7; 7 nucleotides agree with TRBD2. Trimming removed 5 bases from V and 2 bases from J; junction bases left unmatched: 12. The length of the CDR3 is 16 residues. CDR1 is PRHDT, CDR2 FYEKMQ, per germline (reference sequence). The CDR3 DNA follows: TGTGCCAGCAGCCCCGCTAGCGGTGGGATGACCTACGAGCAGTACTTC. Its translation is CASSPASGGMTYEQYF.

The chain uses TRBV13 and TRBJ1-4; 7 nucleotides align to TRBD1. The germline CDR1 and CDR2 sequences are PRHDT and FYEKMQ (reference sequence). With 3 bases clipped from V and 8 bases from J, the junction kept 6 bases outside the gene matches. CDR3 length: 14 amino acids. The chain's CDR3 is CASSFGGGDEKLFF. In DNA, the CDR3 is TGTGCCAGCAGCTTTGGAGGGGGCGACGAAAAACTGTTTTTT.

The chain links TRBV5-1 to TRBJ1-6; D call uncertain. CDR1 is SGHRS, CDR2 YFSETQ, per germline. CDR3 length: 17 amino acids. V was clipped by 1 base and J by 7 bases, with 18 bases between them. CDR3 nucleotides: TGCGCCAGCAGCTTGAGGACCTCCGGCCTCGGAAATTCACCCCTCCACTTT. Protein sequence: CASSLRTSGLGNSPLHF.

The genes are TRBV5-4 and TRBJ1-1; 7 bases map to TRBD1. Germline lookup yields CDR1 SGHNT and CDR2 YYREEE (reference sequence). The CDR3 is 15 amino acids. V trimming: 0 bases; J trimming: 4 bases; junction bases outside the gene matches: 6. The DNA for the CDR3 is TGTGCCAGCAGCTTGGATGCAGGGGGTGGCACTGAAGCTTTCTTT. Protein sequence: CASSLDAGGGTEAFF.

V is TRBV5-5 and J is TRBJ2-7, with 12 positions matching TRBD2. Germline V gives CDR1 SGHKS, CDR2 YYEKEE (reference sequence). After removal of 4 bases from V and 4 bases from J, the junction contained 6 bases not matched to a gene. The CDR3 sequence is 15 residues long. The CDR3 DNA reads TGTGCCAGCAGCCCGCGGACTAGCGGGGATTACGAGCAGTACGTC. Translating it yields CASSPRTSGDYEQYV.

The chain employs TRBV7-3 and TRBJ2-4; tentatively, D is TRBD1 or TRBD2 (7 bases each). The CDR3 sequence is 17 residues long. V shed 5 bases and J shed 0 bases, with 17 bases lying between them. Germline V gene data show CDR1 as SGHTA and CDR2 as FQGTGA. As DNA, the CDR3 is TGTGCCAGCAGCCCAGGGGGACTACAACTAGCCAAAAACATTCAGTACTTC. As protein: CASSPGGLQLAKNIQYF.

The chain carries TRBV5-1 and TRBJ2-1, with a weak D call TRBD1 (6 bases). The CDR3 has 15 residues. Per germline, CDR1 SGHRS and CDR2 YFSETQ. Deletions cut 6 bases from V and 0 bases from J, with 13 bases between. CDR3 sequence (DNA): TGCGCCAGCATGGTAGGGGGAATCTCCTACAATGAGCAGTTCTTC. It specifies CASMVGGISYNEQFF.